These 9 T cell receptor beta chains share one sample of origin, sequenced in a study of blood T cell repertoires in COVID-19. Clones were sequenced by immunoSEQ multiplex PCR, and TCRdb holds only the in-frame ones, with some missing. This table holds roughly 300,000 clones, 83% found once. Specimen: peripheral blood. The source of these receptors is a woman in her fifties or sixties who had recovered from COVID-19.

The chain uses TRBV5-6 and TRBJ2-7; 7 bases match TRBD2. Germline assignment: CDR1 SGHDT and CDR2 YYEEEE. The CDR3 contains 15 residues. After removal of 4 bases from V and 6 bases from J, the junction contained 13 bases not matched to a gene. In nucleotides, the CDR3 is TGTGCCAGCAGCGGTAGACTCCGGGGGGTAAGCGAGCAGTACTTC. Protein: CASSGRLRGVSEQYF.

The V gene is TRBV14, the J gene TRBJ2-7, with D perhaps matching TRBD2 (6 bases). Germline CDR1 reads SGHDN; CDR2 reads FVKESK. V was cut by 1 base and J by 5 bases, with 15 bases left in between. This CDR3 is built from 15 residues. CDR3 protein: CASSQVGYSSDEQYF. The DNA for the CDR3 is TGTGCCAGCAGCCAAGTCGGGTATTCTAGCGACGAGCAGTACTTC.

The chain employs TRBV6-5 and TRBJ2-3; D remains unclear. The CDR3 spans 15 residues. The ends were cut back, 5 bases at V and 4 bases at J, with 16 bases in the middle. The germline gives CDR1 MNHEY, CDR2 SVGAGI. The CDR3: CASSTKTQRSDTQYF. The CDR3 DNA is TGTGCCAGCAGTACCAAGACTCAGCGCTCAGATACGCAGTATTTT.

The rearrangement joins TRBV28 to TRBJ2-1, with 13 bases identical to TRBD2. J was trimmed by 10 bases and V by 4 bases; bases with no gene match: 7. CDR3 length: 15 residues. Germline CDR1 MDHEN, CDR2 SYDVKM. CDR3 region: CASSSTSGGAWEQFF. The CDR3 nucleotides are TGTGCCAGCAGTTCAACTAGCGGGGGGGCGTGGGAGCAGTTCTTC.

This clone has only a few counts. The genes are TRBV23-1 and TRBJ2-2; 7 bases map to TRBD1. TRBV23-1 is classed as an ORF, of uncertain function. The ends lost 4 bases at V and 5 bases at J; junction bases unmatched: 10. The CDR3 sequence is 16 residues long. The CDR3 sequence is CASSRLRQGSTGELFF. As DNA, the CDR3 is TGCGCCAGCAGTCGACTAAGACAGGGCTCTACCGGGGAGCTGTTTTTT.

This chain connects TRBV7-2 to TRBJ1-3; D not certain. This CDR3 contains 16 residues. V was shortened by 4 bases and J by 0 bases, with 13 bases between the two germline ends. The germline gives CDR1 SGHTA, CDR2 FQGNSA. The CDR3 spells CASSYNPTPSGNTIYF. As DNA, the CDR3 is TGTGCCAGCAGCTACAACCCGACACCCTCTGGAAACACCATATATTTT.

This clone appeared once. This chain links TRBV5-1 with TRBJ2-3; 9 bases match TRBD1. Per germline, CDR1 SGHRS and CDR2 YFSETQ. The CDR3 is 17 residues long. Trimming at V came to 4 bases and at J to 0 bases, leaving 9 bases not matched to a gene. CDR3 in amino acids: CASSSRTGDRSTDTQYF. CDR3 coding DNA: TGCGCCAGCAGCAGCCGGACAGGGGATAGGAGCACAGATACGCAGTATTTT.

This clone was counted many times. The chain is built from TRBV6-2 or TRBV6-3 and TRBJ2-1; D perhaps matches TRBD2 (7 bases). The CDR3 length is 15 residues. Trimming took off 2 bases at V and 9 bases at J, with 17 bases between the two ends. The V gene's germline CDR1 is MNHEY and CDR2 SVGEGT. The chain's CDR3 is CASSYDSGEGTEQFF. In DNA, the CDR3 is TGTGCCAGCAGTTACGATTCAGGGGAGGGGACTGAGCAGTTCTTC.

The rearrangement links TRBV7-8 to TRBJ1-1; TRBD1 agrees at 8 bases. The ends lost 4 bases at V and 0 bases at J; junction bases unmatched: 7. Germline loops: CDR1 SGHVS, CDR2 FQNEAQ. The CDR3 is 16 amino acids. The CDR3 nucleotides read TGTGCCAGCAGCTCTCAGGGGGCGGTTATGAACACTGAAGCTTTCTTT. Protein: CASSSQGAVMNTEAFF.